Below, 16 T cell receptor beta chains from the same sample are listed, as sequenced in a study of CD8+ T cells in alopecia areata. Extraction and reverse transcription of RNA yielded cDNA as the sequencing template. Some clones are missing from TCRdb's copy, which holds only in-frame ones; the method was immunoSEQ multiplex PCR. Of some 80,000 clones listed, approximately 70% are singletons. Treatment described: oral pan-JAK inhibitor, 5-10 mg twice daily. This material consisted of CD8+ T cells sorted from blood, taken at week 24, from a patient treated with tofacitinib. The receptors derive from a human donor with alopecia areata.

The gene calls are TRBV27 and TRBJ1-2; D is ambiguous. The CDR3 covers 14 residues. In germline, CDR1 is MNHEY, CDR2 SMNVEV (reference sequence). V was shortened by 0 bases and J by 2 bases, with 7 bases between the two germline ends. CDR3 DNA sequence: TGTGCCAGCAGTTTATCGGGCCCCAACTATGGCTACACCTTC. Translation: CASSLSGPNYGYTF.

The chain carries TRBV7-1 and TRBJ2-5; perhaps TRBD2 as D (7 bases). TRBV7-1 is flagged as an ORF with uncertain function. The CDR3 has 19 residues. The V end was cut by 5 bases, the J end by 4 bases, with 29 bases between. CDR3 amino acids: CASSRAPWGASREGETQYF. The CDR3 DNA follows: TGTGCCAGCAGCCGAGCCCCGTGGGGGGCCTCGAGGGAGGGAGAGACCCAGTACTTC.

The chain joins TRBV29-1 to TRBJ2-1; TRBD2 agrees at 10 bases. Germline V lookup: CDR1 SQVTM, CDR2 ANQGSEA. Trimming took 6 bases from V and 5 from J; bases not matched to a gene: 4. The CDR3 is made up of 13 amino acids. CDR3 sequence reads: CSVGTSENNEQFF. For the CDR3, the DNA is TGCAGCGTCGGGACTAGCGAGAACAATGAGCAGTTCTTC.

This clone was observed at least ten times. The chain links TRBV11-2 to TRBJ2-3; TRBD2 agrees at 16 bases. The V gene's germline CDR1 is SGHAT and CDR2 FQNNGV. Unmatched junction bases numbered 9, after V lost 6 bases and J lost 3 bases. The CDR3 loop spans 18 amino acids. The CDR3 loop is CASRTLGLAGGRTDTQYF. DNA for the CDR3: TGTGCCAGCAGAACCCTGGGACTAGCGGGGGGGCGGACAGATACGCAGTATTTT.

The chain joins TRBV19 to TRBJ2-5; 10 bases fit TRBD1. Looked up from germline, CDR1 is LNHDA and CDR2 is SQIVND (reference sequence). Germline trimming cut 4 bases from V and 5 bases from J; bases unmatched to any gene: 10. This CDR3 contains 16 residues. This CDR3 reads CASSTETGGEAETQYF. The CDR3 DNA is TGTGCCAGTAGTACCGAGACAGGGGGCGAAGCGGAGACCCAGTACTTC. The whole variable domain, filled in from reference TRBV19 and TRBJ2-5, reads DGGITQSPKYLFRKEGQNVTLSCEQNLNHDAMYWYRQDPGQGLRLIYYSQIVNDFQKGDIAEGYSVSREKKESFPLTVTSAQKNPTAFYLCASSTETGGEAETQYFGPGTRLLVL.

The chain combines TRBV4-3 with TRBJ2-1, with D perhaps matching TRBD2 (5 bases). The CDR3 sequence is 13 residues long. Germline CDR1 is LGHNA and CDR2 is YSLEER. The V end was cut by 3 bases, the J end by 10 bases, with 13 bases between. CDR3 amino acids: CASSQGVSGEQFF. In DNA form, the CDR3 reads TGCGCCAGCAGCCAGGGCGTAAGCGGCGAGCAGTTCTTC.

The rearrangement uses TRBV27 and TRBJ2-7; the match to TRBD2 covers 7 bases. The CDR3 is 15 amino acids. Germline CDR1 and CDR2: MNHEY and SMNVEV (reference sequence). J gave up 1 base and V 2 bases, and 5 bases lay outside the gene matches. CDR3 in DNA: TGTGCCAGCAGTTTAAAGGGACTACCATCCTACGAGCAGTACTTC. Its protein product is CASSLKGLPSYEQYF.

This clone was detected only once. The rearrangement joins TRBV5-8 to TRBJ1-5; D might be TRBD1 (5 bases). The CDR3 totals 14 residues. The germline V gene encodes CDR1 SGHTS and CDR2 YDEGEE. Trimming pared 4 bases from V and 5 bases from J, leaving 13 bases between. The chain's CDR3 is CASSRGGRDQPQHF. The CDR3 DNA is TGTGCCAGCAGCCGGGGGGGTAGGGATCAGCCCCAGCATTTT.

J is TRBJ1-4 and V is TRBV4-1; D is unclear. The CDR3 totals 16 residues. Germline CDR1 is MGHRA and CDR2 is YSYEKL. The ends were cut back, 1 base at V and 0 bases at J, with 9 bases in the middle. The CDR3 sequence is CASSQVGETTNEKLFF. In DNA form, the CDR3 reads TGCGCCAGCAGCCAAGTCGGGGAAACAACTAATGAAAAACTGTTTTTT.

This clone was counted only a few times. The chain carries TRBV7-9 and TRBJ2-7, with TRBD1 identical over 9 bases. Germline V gene data show CDR1 as SEHNR and CDR2 as FQNEAQ (reference sequence). CDR3 length equals 15 residues. With V trimmed by 5 bases and J by 5 bases, 10 bases remained unmatched. CDR3 sequence: CASSESTGGSHEQYF. In DNA form, the CDR3 reads TGTGCCAGCAGCGAGTCGACAGGGGGTTCCCACGAGCAGTACTTC.

The rearrangement links TRBV29-1 to TRBJ1-2, with 7 positions matching TRBD1. CDR1 SQVTM and CDR2 ANQGSEA come from the germline V gene. V dropped 4 bases and J dropped 1; count of bases not matched to a gene: 6. The CDR3 runs to 14 residues. The CDR3 spells CSVGPGQYNYGYTF. CDR3 coding DNA: TGCAGCGTTGGACCGGGACAGTATAACTATGGCTACACCTTC.

The chain couples TRBV4-1 to TRBJ2-7; D ambiguous. The CDR3 extends over 14 amino acids. Germline V gene lookup returns CDR1 MGHRA and CDR2 YSYEKL. V shed 4 bases and J shed 3 bases, with 13 bases lying between them. As DNA, the CDR3 is TGCGCCAGCAGCCCGGGCCCCCGTATCTACGAGCAGTACTTC. Translating it yields CASSPGPRIYEQYF.

The chain recombines TRBV11-2 with TRBJ2-7; the D is unclear. Trimming left V 4 bases short and J 7 bases short, with 14 bases between. From germline, CDR1 is SGHAT and CDR2 FQNNGV. CDR3 length: 13 amino acids. In DNA, the CDR3 is TGTGCCAGCAGCTCCTACCGGACGCATGAGCAGTACTTC. Its protein product is CASSSYRTHEQYF. Supplemented by reference TRBV11-2 and TRBJ2-7, the full variable domain reads EAGVAQSPRYKIIEKRQSVAFWCNPISGHATLYWYQQILGQGPKLLIQFQNNGVVDDSQLPKDRFSAERLKGVDSTLKIQPAKLEDSAVYLCASSSYRTHEQYFGPGTRLTVT.

The chain couples TRBV5-6 to TRBJ2-5; TRBD2 matches 14 bases. Per the germline V gene, CDR1 is SGHDT and CDR2 is YYEEEE. CDR3 length equals 17 residues. The ends lost 0 bases at V and 3 bases at J; junction bases unmatched: 4. CDR3 DNA sequence: TGTGCCAGCAGCTTGGCCCAGGGACTAGCGGGGGAAGAGACCCAGTACTTC. This codes for CASSLAQGLAGEETQYF.

This chain connects TRBV4-3 to TRBJ2-5, with D possibly matching TRBD2 (5 bases). Germline V lookup: CDR1 LGHNA, CDR2 YSLEER. The CDR3 sequence is 14 residues long. V was trimmed by 4 bases and J by 5 bases, leaving 14 bases between them. The CDR3 protein is CASSLERAQETQYF. CDR3 DNA sequence: TGCGCCAGCAGCCTGGAGAGGGCACAGGAGACCCAGTACTTC.

This clone came up many times. V and J are TRBV5-6 and TRBJ2-7; D unclear. CDR3 size: 15 residues. Trimming stripped 2 bases from V and 0 bases from J, with 12 bases between. Germline CDR1 is SGHDT and CDR2 is YYEEEE. CDR3 sequence reads: CASSLGATSSYEQYF. The CDR3 DNA reads TGTGCCAGCAGCTTAGGAGCTACAAGCTCCTACGAGCAGTACTTC.